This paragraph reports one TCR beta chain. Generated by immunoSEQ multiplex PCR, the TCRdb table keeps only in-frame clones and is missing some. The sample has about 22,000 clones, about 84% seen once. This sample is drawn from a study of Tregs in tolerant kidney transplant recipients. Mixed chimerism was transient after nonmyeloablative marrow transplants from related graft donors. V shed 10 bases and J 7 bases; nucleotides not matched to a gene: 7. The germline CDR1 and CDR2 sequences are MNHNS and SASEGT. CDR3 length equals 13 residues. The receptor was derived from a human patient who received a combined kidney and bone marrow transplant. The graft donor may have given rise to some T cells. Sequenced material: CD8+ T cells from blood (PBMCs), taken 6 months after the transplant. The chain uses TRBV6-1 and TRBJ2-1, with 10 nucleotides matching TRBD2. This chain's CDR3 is CAISGGAGNEQFF. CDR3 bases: TGTGCCATCAGCGGGGGGGCTGGTAATGAGCAGTTCTTC.